The rows below give T cell receptor beta chains drawn from one sample of a study of OX40 agonist ivuxolimab in advanced cancers. Produced via immunoSEQ multiplex PCR; TCRdb's table is partial and in-frame only. The sample records some 100,000 clones, just over 90% being singletons. Sample: CD4+ or CD8+ T cells sorted from blood, taken in a trial of the OX40 agonist ivuxolimab. These receptors originate from an adult with an advanced solid tumor such as melanoma, head and neck, liver or kidney cancer. The CDR3 runs from the conserved cysteine through the conserved F or W. A D gene is named only where the DNA matches it firmly. Rows give clone size only sometimes, using once, few, many, or a class for an expanded clone.

clone size | J gene | V gene | D gene | CDR3 protein | CDR3 DNA
once | TRBJ2-2 | TRBV5-4 | TRBD1 | CASSLAGTGGTGELFF | TGTGCCAGCAGCCTGGCCGGGACAGGGGGCACCGGGGAGCTGTTTTTT
- | TRBJ2-1 | TRBV29-1 | TRBD1 | CSARTGESYNEQFF | TGCAGCGCTAGGACAGGGGAATCCTACAATGAGCAGTTCTTC
- | TRBJ2-7 | TRBV7-2 | - | CASSLTPQPVRHEQYF | TGTGCCAGCAGCTTGACGCCGCAACCGGTTCGCCACGAGCAGTACTTC
- | TRBJ2-5 | TRBV25-1 | TRBD2 | CASSELGASGETQYF | TGTGCCAGCAGTGAATTAGGGGCTAGCGGAGAGACCCAGTACTTC
once | TRBJ2-7 | TRBV18 | - | CASSPFQGYEQYF | TGTGCCAGCTCACCATTTCAGGGCTACGAGCAGTACTTC
- | TRBJ2-5 | TRBV7-9 | - | CASSPSLPGSEETQYF | TGTGCCAGCAGCCCCTCTCTGCCGGGCAGTGAGGAGACCCAGTACTTC
once | TRBJ2-7 | TRBV9 | - | CASSVDALRAAEQYF | TGTGCCAGCAGCGTAGACGCCCTCCGAGCAGCCGAGCAGTACTTC
- | TRBJ2-1 | TRBV5-1 | - | CASRLLSNEQFF | TGCGCCAGCAGGTTATTATCCAATGAGCAGTTCTTC
once | TRBJ2-7 | TRBV7-9 | - | CASSLAQGGEQYF | TGTGCCAGCAGCTTAGCCCAGGGAGGCGAGCAGTACTTC
- | TRBJ1-5 | TRBV4-3 | - | CASSQDLGRGSPQHF | TGCGCCAGCAGCCAAGATTTGGGCAGGGGATCACCCCAGCATTTT
- | TRBJ2-7 | TRBV7-8 | - | CASSLALIGGEQYF | TGTGCCAGCAGCTTAGCGCTAATAGGGGGCGAGCAGTACTTC
once | TRBJ2-5 | TRBV5-6 | - | CASSLGREETQYF | TGTGCCAGCAGCTTGGGAAGGGAAGAGACCCAGTACTTC
- | TRBJ2-4 | TRBV5-6 | - | CASSGYRVTNIQYF | TGTGCCAGCAGCGGATACAGGGTTACAAACATTCAGTACTTC
- | TRBJ1-2 | TRBV7-2 | - | CASSARWGGYTF | TGTGCCAGCAGCGCCCGCTGGGGTGGCTACACCTTC
- | TRBJ2-5 | TRBV28 | TRBD2 | CASSWTTSGVQETQYF | TGTGCCAGCAGTTGGACGACTAGCGGGGTCCAAGAGACCCAGTACTTC
- | TRBJ1-2 | TRBV5-5 | - | CASSPPGGEASYGYTF | TGTGCCAGCAGCCCACCGGGGGGGGAGGCCTCCTATGGCTACACCTTC
- | TRBJ2-5 | TRBV7-2 | TRBD2 | CASSSYSGTSGKETQYF | TGTGCCAGCAGCTCCTACTCAGGGACTAGCGGAAAAGAGACCCAGTACTTC
- | TRBJ2-7 | TRBV6-1 | TRBD2 | CASNLERGGSYEQYF | TGTGCCAGCAATCTTGAGCGGGGTGGCTCCTACGAGCAGTACTTC
- | TRBJ2-7 | TRBV7-9 | TRBD1 | CASSPDTGTAKVYEQYF | TGTGCCAGCAGCCCCGATACAGGGACAGCGAAAGTCTACGAGCAGTACTTC
- | TRBJ1-4 | TRBV19 | TRBD1 | CASKNRGMGEKLFF | TGTGCCAGCAAGAACAGGGGAATGGGTGAAAAACTGTTTTTT
- | TRBJ2-3 | TRBV7-2 | TRBD2 | CASSFSGRVLLGTDTQYF | TGTGCCAGCAGCTTTAGCGGGAGGGTTCTGTTAGGGACAGATACGCAGTATTTT
- | TRBJ2-7 | TRBV7-2 | - | CASSLRGGTSSYEQYF | TGTGCCAGCAGCTTAAGAGGGGGTACAAGCTCCTACGAGCAGTACTTC
- | TRBJ2-1 | TRBV7-7 | TRBD2 | CASSSGGRAVEQFF | TGTGCCAGCAGTTCTGGCGGGAGGGCCGTTGAGCAGTTCTTC
- | TRBJ2-5 | TRBV7-2 | TRBD1 | CASSFRLRQGPGTQYF | TGTGCCAGCAGCTTTCGTTTAAGACAGGGGCCAGGGACCCAGTACTTC
- | TRBJ2-1 | TRBV7-6 | TRBD2 | CASSQQGLAGDGEQFF | TGTGCCAGCAGCCAACAGGGACTAGCGGGAGACGGTGAGCAGTTCTTC
- | TRBJ2-2 | TRBV4-2 | TRBD1 | CASSPRTGNTGELFF | TGTGCCAGCAGCCCCCGGACAGGAAACACCGGGGAGCTGTTTTTT
once | TRBJ2-7 | TRBV5-1 | TRBD2 | CASSSTGLAGNGYEQYF | TGCGCCAGCAGCTCCACGGGACTAGCGGGCAACGGCTACGAGCAGTACTTC
- | TRBJ1-5 | TRBV28 | - | CASSFPGTSSNQPQHF | TGTGCCAGCAGTTTCCCCGGGACGTCGAGCAATCAGCCCCAGCATTTT
- | TRBJ2-5 | TRBV5-1 | TRBD2 | CASSLGLAGGGETQYF | TGCGCCAGCAGCTTGGGACTAGCGGGAGGGGGAGAGACCCAGTACTTC
- | TRBJ1-2 | TRBV7-2 | - | CASSRVQALYGYTF | TGTGCCAGCAGCCGCGTACAGGCTCTCTATGGCTACACCTTC
- | TRBJ2-1 | TRBV6-5 | TRBD2 | CASSFLAGGVNEQFF | TGTGCCAGCAGTTTCCTAGCGGGAGGGGTCAATGAGCAGTTCTTC
- | TRBJ2-7 | TRBV13 | - | CASSLAHSEGRDEQYF | TGTGCCAGCAGCTTAGCACATAGCGAAGGGCGGGACGAGCAGTACTTC
- | TRBJ2-7 | TRBV2 | TRBD2 | CASSELGTIYEQYF | TGTGCCAGCAGTGAATTGGGGACTATCTACGAGCAGTACTTC
- | TRBJ2-7 | TRBV6-5 | TRBD2 | CASRLLAESYEQYF | TGTGCCAGCAGACTACTAGCGGAGTCCTACGAGCAGTACTTC
- | TRBJ2-5 | TRBV29-1 | TRBD1 | CSVVGGYGETQYF | TGCAGCGTTGTAGGGGGCTATGGCGAGACCCAGTACTTC
- | TRBJ1-5 | TRBV6-1 | - | CASSDVGNQPQHF | TGTGCCAGCAGTGATGTGGGCAATCAGCCCCAGCATTTT
- | TRBJ2-1 | TRBV12-2 | - | CASRLGRAGPSYNEQFF | TGTGCAAGTCGCTTAGGGAGGGCGGGTCCCTCCTACAATGAGCAGTTCTTC
- | TRBJ2-2 | TRBV10-3 | TRBD2 | CAIRIAGSNTGELFF | TGTGCCATCAGAATAGCGGGGTCGAACACCGGGGAGCTGTTTTTT
- | TRBJ2-7 | TRBV18 | - | CASSPPGGVLSSYEQYF | TGTGCCAGCTCACCACCAGGGGGTGTGCTAAGCTCCTACGAGCAGTACTTC
- | TRBJ2-5 | TRBV27 | TRBD1 | CASSPRDRGMKTQYF | TGTGCCAGCAGTCCCCGGGACAGGGGGATGAAGACCCAGTACTTC
- | TRBJ1-2 | TRBV18 | - | CASSSTGAKGYTF | TGTGCCAGCTCAAGTACGGGGGCGAAGGGCTACACCTTC
- | TRBJ2-1 | TRBV18 | - | CASSPIRNGNEQFF | TGTGCCAGCTCACCGATAAGGAACGGTAATGAGCAGTTCTTC
- | TRBJ2-7 | TRBV5-1 | TRBD1 | CASSRTGTGNEQYF | TGCGCCAGCAGCAGGACAGGGACTGGAAACGAGCAGTACTTC
- | TRBJ2-5 | TRBV19 | - | CASSNHGSQETQYF | TGTGCCAGTAGTAACCATGGCAGCCAAGAGACCCAGTACTTC
- | TRBJ2-7 | TRBV5-6 | TRBD2 | CASSLREGRDEQYF | TGTGCCAGCAGCTTGAGGGAGGGTAGGGACGAGCAGTACTTC